Listed below are T cell receptor beta chains from one sample, sequenced in a study of shared clonotypes between healthy human individuals. Clones were read by immunoSEQ multiplex PCR, and TCRdb kept only the in-frame ones, dropping some. Of 850,000 to 1,200,000 clones in the sample, about three quarters were seen once. The sample comprised memory CD4+ T cells sorted from blood. The origin of the receptors is a man aged 18 to 30 in good health. CDR3s include the opening cysteine and the closing phenylalanine or tryptophan. A D gene is named only where the DNA matches it firmly. The size field is filled for only some rows; it gives once, few, many or a size class.

clone size,D gene,V gene,J gene,CDR3 DNA,CDR3 protein
-,-,TRBV30,TRBJ1-2,TGTGCCTGGAGATTTATAGGGCAGGGACGATCCGGCTACACCTTC,CAWRFIGQGRSGYTF
-,-,TRBV9,TRBJ2-3,TGTGCCAGCAGCATTCGGTTGAGGACCAGCACAGATACGCAGTATTTT,CASSIRLRTSTDTQYF
-,-,TRBV7-2,TRBJ2-3,TGTGCCAGCAGCTTTGAGGGGAACACAGATACGCAGTATTTT,CASSFEGNTDTQYF
-,-,TRBV30,TRBJ1-2,TGTGCCTGGAGTGTATTGTTCACACAAGATGGCTACACCTTC,CAWSVLFTQDGYTF
-,-,TRBV7-2,TRBJ1-4,TGTGCCAGCAGCTTAAGGGGCAGACATAATGAAAAACTGTTTTTT,CASSLRGRHNEKLFF
-,-,TRBV5-4,TRBJ1-2,TGTGCCAGCAGCCTCATTGTTGGAGATGGCTACACCTTC,CASSLIVGDGYTF
-,-,TRBV9,TRBJ2-6,TGTGCCAGCAGCGTAGCTTACAGTACTAAAAATGGGGCCAACGTCCTGACTTTC,CASSVAYSTKNGANVLTF
few,TRBD1,TRBV10-3,TRBJ2-4,TGTGCCACCGGGACAGGACTAGCCAAAAACATTCAGTACTTC,CATGTGLAKNIQYF
-,-,TRBV30,TRBJ2-6,TGTGCCTGGACCACCCGGGGGCTCCTGGTTTTCTCTGGGGCCAACGTCCTGACTTTC,CAWTTRGLLVFSGANVLTF
once,-,TRBV11-2,TRBJ1-1,TGTGCCAGCAGCTTATCCGGCGACACTGAAGCTTTCTTT,CASSLSGDTEAFF